A selection of T cell receptor beta chains follows, all from one sample in a study of a mutant IDH1 vaccine in newly diagnosed glioma. Produced via immunoSEQ multiplex PCR; TCRdb's table is partial and in-frame only. This table holds around 52,000 clones, around 80% found once. These receptors lack a known antigen. Sequenced here: PBMCs, sampled from a glioma patient whose treatment included an IDH1 peptide vaccine. The receptor set was obtained from a woman aged 40 to 50 with glioma. Both conserved end residues are part of each CDR3. D genes are given only for firm matches. Not all rows give a size; the values are once, few, many and, for expanded clones, a class.

TRBD2	TRBV30	TRBJ2-7	.	CAWKAGGPYEQYF	TGTGCCTGGAAGGCGGGGGGTCCCTACGAGCAGTACTTC
.	TRBV7-2	TRBJ2-3	.	CASSPVAVYTDTQYF	TGTGCCAGCAGCCCTGTCGCGGTTTATACAGATACGCAGTATTTT
.	TRBV5-1	TRBJ1-6	.	CASSLVVNSPLHF	TGCGCCAGCAGCTTGGTGGTTAATTCACCCCTCCACTTT
.	TRBV5-4	TRBJ1-4	once	CASSLSSGQGDEKLFF	TGTGCCAGCAGCTTGTCTAGTGGCCAGGGAGATGAAAAACTGTTTTTT
.	TRBV28	TRBJ1-3	.	CASSKGGTLSGNTIYF	TGTGCCAGCAGCAAAGGCGGGACCCTCTCTGGAAACACCATATATTTT
.	TRBV7-2	TRBJ2-3	.	CASSSNREGGTDTQYF	TGTGCCAGCAGCTCAAATAGGGAAGGGGGCACAGATACGCAGTATTTT
.	TRBV29-1	TRBJ2-7	.	CSGPGCSDYEQYF	TGCAGCGGTCCGGGGTGCTCGGACTACGAGCAGTACTTC
.	TRBV7-8	TRBJ1-2	.	CASSSRVSYTF	TGTGCCAGCAGCTCCAGGGTTAGCTACACCTTC
TRBD1	TRBV6-5	TRBJ2-7	once	CASSLTGASYEQYF	TGTGCCAGCAGTCTGACAGGGGCCAGCTACGAGCAGTACTTC
TRBD1	TRBV12-5	TRBJ1-4	.	CASGSRTGGYEKLFF	TGTGCTAGTGGTTCCAGGACAGGGGGTTATGAAAAACTGTTTTTT
TRBD1	TRBV5-7	TRBJ1-2	.	CASSCRDSRANYGYTF	TGTGCCAGCAGCTGCCGGGACAGCCGAGCTAACTATGGCTACACCTTC
.	TRBV5-4	TRBJ2-7	.	CASSLGRGPPSYEQYF	TGTGCCAGCAGCTTGGGGCGGGGGCCGCCTTCCTACGAGCAGTACTTC
.	TRBV6-1	TRBJ2-4	once	CASSEWGRHIQYF	TGTGCCAGCAGTGAATGGGGCAGGCACATTCAGTACTTC
.	TRBV29-1	TRBJ1-2	.	CSVSGVGGYTF	TGCAGCGTCTCAGGTGTGGGAGGCTACACCTTC
.	TRBV5-4	TRBJ1-3	.	CASSPGRVPGNTIYF	TGTGCCAGCAGCCCTGGCCGGGTTCCAGGAAACACCATATATTTT
.	TRBV14	TRBJ1-2	.	CASSPLTGYGYTF	TGTGCCAGCAGCCCTTTGACGGGCTATGGCTACACCTTC
.	TRBV2	TRBJ1-3	.	CASSEEPPTGGGGNTIYF	TGTGCCAGCAGTGAAGAACCCCCCACTGGTGGGGGTGGAAACACCATATATTTT
.	TRBV4-1	TRBJ2-5	.	CASSRGRGETQYF	TGCGCCAGCAGCCGCGGCAGGGGAGAGACCCAGTACTTC
.	TRBV7-2	TRBJ1-5	once	CASQGIGNQPQHF	TGTGCCAGCCAGGGTATAGGGAATCAGCCCCAGCATTTT
.	TRBV29-1	TRBJ2-2	.	CSASTGRTGELFF	TGCAGCGCTTCGACAGGACGCACCGGGGAGCTGTTTTTT
.	TRBV7-8	TRBJ2-2	.	CASSPERLRNTGELFF	TGTGCCAGCAGCCCCGAGCGGCTACGGAACACCGGGGAGCTGTTTTTT
.	TRBV6-1	TRBJ2-7	once	CASSAYGQTYEQYF	TGTGCCAGCAGTGCCTACGGACAGACCTACGAGCAGTACTTC
.	TRBV5-4	TRBJ2-1	.	CASSSPRQGGDNEQFF	TGTGCCAGCAGCTCCCCGAGGCAGGGGGGTGACAATGAGCAGTTCTTC
TRBD2	TRBV2	TRBJ2-7	.	CASRALAGGTSYEQYF	TGTGCCAGCAGGGCCCTAGCGGGGGGGACCTCCTACGAGCAGTACTTC
TRBD2	TRBV19	TRBJ2-2	.	CASSISGGARELFF	TGTGCCAGTAGTATAAGCGGGGGGGCCCGGGAGCTGTTTTTT
TRBD2	TRBV10-1	TRBJ2-2	.	CASRSGGTGELFF	TGCGCCAGCAGATCGGGGGGCACCGGGGAGCTGTTTTTT
.	TRBV5-1	TRBJ2-3	once	CASSALLGGPSTDTQYF	TGCGCCAGCAGCGCACTCTTGGGGGGGCCCTCCACAGATACGCAGTATTTT
TRBD2	TRBV7-2	TRBJ2-5	.	CASSLASLAGALTQETQYF	TGTGCCAGCAGCTTAGCCAGTTTAGCGGGGGCCCTCACCCAAGAGACCCAGTACTTC
.	TRBV7-9	TRBJ2-7	.	CASSLGDPGLGYEQYF	TGTGCCAGCAGCTTAGGAGACCCGGGCTTGGGCTACGAGCAGTACTTC
TRBD1	TRBV2	TRBJ2-7	.	CASDGQGANNEQYF	TGTGCCAGCGATGGACAGGGGGCAAACAACGAGCAGTACTTC
.	TRBV7-6	TRBJ1-1	once	CASSSAGTVTEAFF	TGTGCCAGCAGCTCTGCAGGGACGGTCACTGAAGCTTTCTTT
.	TRBV27	TRBJ1-5	.	CASSLSAVLHQPQHF	TGTGCCAGCAGTTTATCCGCAGTCCTGCATCAGCCCCAGCATTTT
.	TRBV6-5	TRBJ2-2	once	CASSFRGAGTGELFF	TGTGCCAGCAGTTTTCGGGGGGCGGGCACCGGGGAGCTGTTTTTT
TRBD1	TRBV6-4	TRBJ2-3	once	CASSDSAGGGTDTQYF	TGTGCCAGCAGTGACTCGGCAGGGGGAGGCACAGATACGCAGTATTTT
.	TRBV5-1	TRBJ1-5	.	CASSLMGGLDQPQHF	TGCGCCAGCAGCTTGATGGGGGGCTTGGATCAGCCCCAGCATTTT
.	TRBV4-1	TRBJ1-4	.	CASSQDKVWAAPDATNEKLFF	TGCGCCAGCAGCCAAGATAAGGTTTGGGCAGCCCCAGATGCAACTAATGAAAAACTGTTTTTT
.	TRBV6-5	TRBJ2-7	.	CASSFQDYEQYF	TGTGCCAGCAGTTTCCAGGACTACGAGCAGTACTTC